This T cell receptor (beta chain) was retrieved from a study of shared clonotypes between healthy human individuals. Study details: Used for every donor were three CD4 naive, three CD4 memory, two CD8 naive and one CD8 memory plate.

The germline CDR1 and CDR2 sequences are SGHDT and YYEEEE. The V gene end was trimmed by 4 bases and the J gene end by 4 bases; junction bases not matched to a gene: 10. The CDR3 extends over 15 amino acids. Profiled with immunoSEQ multiplex PCR; TCRdb holds only in-frame clones, not every one. The table lists about 2.4 million clones, around 90% of them singletons. The source is a man between 18 and 29 years old in good health. This rearrangement joins TRBV5-6 to TRBJ1-1, with 7 bases lining up with TRBD1. Sequencing input: naive CD4+ T cells sorted from blood. Specified subset: CD45RA+ positively selected. The CDR3 sequence is CASSDRTGGSTEAFF. The DNA for the CDR3 is TGTGCCAGCAGCGACCGGACAGGTGGTAGCACTGAAGCTTTCTTT.